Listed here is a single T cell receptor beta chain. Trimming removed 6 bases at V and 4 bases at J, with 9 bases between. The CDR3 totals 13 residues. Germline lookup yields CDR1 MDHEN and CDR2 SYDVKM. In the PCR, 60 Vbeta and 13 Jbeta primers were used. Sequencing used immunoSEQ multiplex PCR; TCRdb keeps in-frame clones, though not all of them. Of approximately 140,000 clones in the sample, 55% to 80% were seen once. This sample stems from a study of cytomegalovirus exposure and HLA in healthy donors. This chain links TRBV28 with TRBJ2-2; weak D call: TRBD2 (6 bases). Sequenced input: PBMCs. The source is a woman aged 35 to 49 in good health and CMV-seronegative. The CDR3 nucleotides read TGTGCCAGCAGACTAGCCTTCACCGGGGAGCTGTTTTTT. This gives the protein CASRLAFTGELFF.